This T cell receptor (beta chain) was profiled in a study of blood T cell repertoires in COVID-19. Study at large: Some COVID-19 samples were acute and others convalescent; all came from the United States, Italy and Spain.

TCRdb's copy holds only in-frame clones and misses some; the assay was immunoSEQ multiplex PCR. The sample has 200,000 to 300,000 clones, 88% seen once; the top ten hold 0.7% to 0.85%. The ends were cut back, 2 bases at V and 5 bases at J, with 6 bases in the middle. The germline V gene encodes CDR1 MGHDK and CDR2 SYGVNS. This CDR3 is built from 12 residues. Sequencing used peripheral blood. The chain has TRBV25-1 and TRBJ1-2; D gene uncertain. This receptor was identified in a woman aged 25 to 39 with acute or convalescent COVID-19. CDR3 coding DNA: TGTGCCAGCAGTGAAAGTAGTTATGGCTACACCTTC. Protein: CASSESSYGYTF.